A single sample is the source of the 10 T cell receptor beta chains below, sequenced in a study of T cell responses to AZD1222 COVID-19 vaccine. The assay was immunoSEQ multiplex PCR, and TCRdb's table has in-frame clones only and misses some. Altogether more than 250,000 clones are present, approximately 95% being singletons, with the ten largest covering about 0.5%. Sequenced material: peripheral blood, taken on day 0 of AZD1222 vaccination. The receptor set was obtained from an adult in good health.

The chain carries TRBV28 and TRBJ1-4; TRBD1 might be the D (6 bases). This CDR3 has 13 amino acids. The V end lost 11 bases, the J end lost 6 bases, and 16 bases lay between the germline ends. Germline lookup yields CDR1 MDHEN and CDR2 SYDVKM. CDR3 sequence (DNA): TGTGCCGTACAGGGAGCAGGGGATGAAAAACTGTTTTTT. It encodes CAVQGAGDEKLFF. The entire variable domain, with the rest obtained from reference TRBV28 and TRBJ1-4, is as follows: DVKVTQSSRYLVKRTGEKVFLECVQDMDHENMFWYRQDPGLGLRLIYFSYDVKMKEKGDIPEGYSVSREKKERFSLILESASTNQTSMYLCAVQGAGDEKLFFGSGTQLSVL.

This chain connects TRBV28 to TRBJ1-5; no reliable D call. V lost 4 bases to trimming and J lost 1 base, with 8 bases between them. Germline CDR1 and CDR2: MDHEN and SYDVKM. The CDR3 loop spans 14 amino acids. The CDR3 sequence: CASSSQDSNQPQHF. Here the CDR3 DNA reads TGTGCCAGCAGTTCTCAGGACAGCAATCAGCCCCAGCATTTT.

V gene TRBV5-4 combines with J gene TRBJ2-7; D tentatively reads TRBD1 or TRBD2 (5 bases each). With 1 base removed from V and 3 bases from J, the gap between germline ends came to 17 bases. Germline CDR1 is SGHNT and CDR2 is YYREEE (reference sequence). The CDR3 has 16 residues. CDR3 amino acids: CASSLSAYGASYEQYF. The CDR3 DNA sequence: TGTGCCAGCAGCTTGTCTGCTTACGGGGCCAGCTACGAGCAGTACTTC.

The gene calls are TRBV3-1 (or the pseudogene TRBV3-2) and TRBJ1-2; TRBD1 might be the D (6 bases). Germline lookup yields CDR1 LGHDT and CDR2 YNNKEL (reference sequence). The CDR3 has 16 residues. The V gene lost 1 base and the J gene lost 0 bases, with 12 bases spanning the gap. For the CDR3, the DNA is TGTGCCAGCAGCCAAGGGCGGGGGGCAGCTAACTATGGCTACACCTTC. Its translation is CASSQGRGAANYGYTF.

The V gene is TRBV6-5, the J gene TRBJ2-3, with 9 nucleotides matching TRBD1. Per germline, CDR1 MNHEY and CDR2 SVGAGI. The CDR3 extends over 14 amino acids. V shed 7 bases, J shed 3 bases, and the junction held 5 bases outside the gene matches. Here the CDR3 DNA reads TGTGCCAGCACCAGGGACAGGGTTACAGATACGCAGTATTTT. Its translation is CASTRDRVTDTQYF.

The chain joins TRBV12-3 or TRBV12-4 to TRBJ1-4; D uncertain. CDR3 length: 12 amino acids. The ends were cut back, 8 bases at V and 6 bases at J, with 10 bases in the middle. CDR3 sequence reads: CASARAYEKLFF. In DNA form, the CDR3 reads TGTGCCAGCGCCCGGGCTTATGAAAAACTGTTTTTT.

A word on this clone: At the DNA level, this CDR3 is encoded by other sequences in the same sample as well. The V call is TRBV28, the J call TRBJ1-5; 9 bases map to TRBD1. The germline V gene has CDR1 MDHEN and CDR2 SYDVKM. The CDR3 loop spans 14 amino acids. V shed 5 bases and J 4 bases; nucleotides not matched to a gene: 3. The CDR3 is CASSLGTGNQPQHF. CDR3 nucleotides: TGTGCCAGCAGTCTTGGGACAGGGAATCAGCCCCAGCATTTT. The full variable domain, in which reference TRBV28 and TRBJ1-5 provide the parts outside the CDR3, is DVKVTQSSRYLVKRTGEKVFLECVQDMDHENMFWYRQDPGLGLRLIYFSYDVKMKEKGDIPEGYSVSREKKERFSLILESASTNQTSMYLCASSLGTGNQPQHFGDGTRLSIL.

This rearrangement joins TRBV10-3 to TRBJ2-3; TRBD2 might be the D (6 bases). The CDR3 length is 13 residues. Trimming left V 8 bases short and J 6 bases short, with 15 bases between. CDR1 and CDR2 from the germline V gene are ENHRY and SYGVKD. The CDR3 sequence is CAIGRMGVDTQYF. CDR3 DNA: TGTGCCATCGGGAGGATGGGGGTGGATACGCAGTATTTT.

For the CDR3, the DNA is TGTGCCAGCAGCTACGGGCAATCCGGGGAGCTGTTTTTT. Protein sequence: CASSYGQSGELFF. The V and J genes are TRBV7-2 and TRBJ2-2; D is unresolved. Germline V lookup: CDR1 SGHTA, CDR2 FQGNSA. With 4 bases removed from V and 6 bases from J, the gap between germline ends came to 9 bases. The CDR3 is 13 residues long.

This chain connects TRBV11-1 to TRBJ2-7, with 7 bases aligning to TRBD1. With V trimmed by 1 base and J by 6 bases, 3 bases remained unmatched. Germline assignment: CDR1 SGHAT and CDR2 FQDESV (reference sequence). CDR3 length equals 13 residues. CDR3 coding DNA: TGTGCCAGCAGCTTAGAGACAGGGACCGAGCAGTACTTC. This sequence encodes CASSLETGTEQYF.